Included here is one T cell receptor (beta chain) sequence, with context. This record comes from a study of T cell changes during pregnancy in multiple sclerosis. This table comes from immunoSEQ multiplex PCR, and its TCRdb copy is limited to in-frame clones, with some not included. The repertoire has about 97,000 clones, approximately 92% of them found once; the top ten carry over 2.5%. Per germline, CDR1 DFQATT and CDR2 SNEGSKA (reference sequence). CDR3 length: 11 amino acids. V lost 1 base and J lost 13; bases outside the gene matches: 3. The genes are TRBV20-1 and TRBJ2-4; 8 bases line up with TRBD1. The clonotype was recovered from a female donor with multiple sclerosis, enrolled in a pregnancy study. Sequences were derived from peripheral blood, sampled in the second trimester of pregnancy. In DNA, the CDR3 is TGCAGTGCTAGAGTCGGACAGGGACAGTACTTC. It is translated as CSARVGQGQYF.